The entry below gives a single TCR beta chain sequence along with its context. The junction and the germline gene differ at one end; a read error may be behind it. This entry comes from a study of T cells in Graves' hyperthyroidism and ophthalmopathy. The length of the CDR3 is 15 residues. CDR1 is KGHSH, CDR2 LQKENI, per germline. TCR beta CDR3 sequences were amplified from RNA transcripts. Researchers ran a first-round RT-PCR on the TCR CDR3 using the HTBI primer set. TCRdb re-derived calls from the multiplex PCR reads in MiXCR, one entry per CDR3 protein. The sample carries under 250,000 distinct CDR3 sequences, over 20% recorded once.

Sequencing was done on a sample of blood. The chain couples TRBV18 to TRBJ2-7; 7 bases fit TRBD1. The TCR was taken from a woman aged 40 to 50 with Graves' ophthalmopathy. CDR3 loop: CGSSPYGTDTYEQYF. The CDR3 DNA reads TGTGGCAGCTCACCATATGGGACAGACACCTACGAGCAGTACTTC.